One and the same sample provided the 31 T cell receptor beta chains below, sequenced in a study of T cells in localized non-small cell lung cancer. This table comes from immunoSEQ multiplex PCR, and its TCRdb copy is limited to in-frame clones, with some not included. The table has over 35,000 clones, 80% to 85% seen once. The sequencing used peripheral blood mononuclear cells, collected before any cancer treatment. The source is a male donor at least 60 years old with stage II lung adenocarcinoma.

This clone was found a few times. The chain is built from TRBV7-3 and TRBJ1-2; D is uncertain. Germline V lookup: CDR1 SGHTA, CDR2 FQGTGA. Trimming took off 0 bases at V and 0 bases at J, with 11 bases between the two ends. The CDR3 consists of 16 residues. The CDR3 reads CASSLTADGANYGYTF. CDR3 in DNA: TGTGCCAGCAGCTTAACAGCGGATGGAGCTAACTATGGCTACACCTTC.

Comment on this clone: The junction differs from germline at one of its ends, possibly a read error. V is TRBV6-1 and J is TRBJ1-2; 9 positions agree with TRBD1. Germline CDR1 and CDR2: MNHNS and SASEGT. The CDR3 has 15 residues. DNA of the CDR3: TGTGCCAGCAGGGAAGGGACAGGGACTAACTATGGCTACACCTTC. Translated: CASREGTGTNYGYTF.

This chain uses TRBV6-5 with TRBJ2-2; 7 bases are shared with TRBD1. Germline V CDR1 and CDR2: MNHEY, SVGAGI. The junction had 3 bases not matched to a gene; V was cut back by 5 bases and J by 0 bases. The CDR3 consists of 15 residues. CDR3 residues: CASSRQGTNTGELFF. CDR3 nucleotides: TGTGCCAGCAGTAGACAGGGAACGAACACCGGGGAGCTGTTTTTT.

V is TRBV10-1 and J is TRBJ2-5; 9 bases match TRBD2. Judging by the DNA end, TRBJ2-7 fits better; the J call may be wrong. The CDR3 runs 14 residues. Germline assignment: CDR1 WNHNN and CDR2 SYGVQD (reference sequence). The CDR3 loop is CASSLSGRSYEQYF. CDR3 sequence (DNA): TGCGCCAGCAGCCTTAGCGGGAGATCCTACGAGCAGTACTTC.

The chain recombines TRBV7-7 with TRBJ2-1; D call uncertain. The germline gives CDR1 SSHAT, CDR2 FNYEAQ (reference sequence). This CDR3 is built from 13 residues. With 4 bases removed from V and 6 bases from J, the gap between germline ends came to 10 bases. The CDR3 DNA reads TGTGCCAGCAGCTCAGGCGTGAGCAATGAGCAGTTCTTC. Protein product: CASSSGVSNEQFF.

For the CDR3, the DNA is TGTGCCAGCAGTTATAACAGGGTTAATCAGCCCCAGCATTTT. Translated: CASSYNRVNQPQHF. The chain links TRBV27 to TRBJ1-5; TRBD1 might be the D (6 bases). Germline assignment: CDR1 MNHEY and CDR2 SMNVEV (reference sequence). V lost 4 bases and J 4 bases, leaving 11 bases between the germline ends. The CDR3 loop spans 14 amino acids.

A few counts support this clone. The chain links TRBV5-6 to TRBJ2-2; 8 positions match TRBD2. The CDR3 has 19 amino acids. Germline CDR1 and CDR2: SGHDT and YYEEEE. With 2 bases clipped from V and 7 bases from J, the junction kept 19 bases outside the gene matches. The CDR3 bases are TGTGCCAGCAGCTTTACTCAGGAAGGAGGCGGGAGGAATCTCGGGGAGCTGTTTTTT. It encodes CASSFTQEGGGRNLGELFF.

The chain recombines TRBV19 with TRBJ1-4; a weak D match, TRBD1 (6 bases). The CDR3 contains 15 residues. Germline CDR1 and CDR2: LNHDA and SQIVND (reference sequence). V was clipped by 4 bases and J by 4 bases, with 13 bases between them. The CDR3 here is CASSTRQENNEKLFF. Written as DNA, the CDR3 is TGTGCCAGTAGTACAAGACAGGAGAATAATGAAAAACTGTTTTTT.

V usage is TRBV4-1 and J usage is TRBJ2-7; 7 bases are shared with TRBD1. The V segment lost 1 base and the J segment 4 bases; nucleotides outside the gene matches: 7. The CDR3 covers 15 residues. Looked up from germline, CDR1 is MGHRA and CDR2 is YSYEKL. In DNA form, the CDR3 reads TGCGCCAGCAGCCAAGGGACAGGATCAATTTACGAGCAGTACTTC. It yields the protein CASSQGTGSIYEQYF.

The chain is built from TRBV5-6 and TRBJ2-7; 8 positions match TRBD1. This CDR3 spans 14 amino acids. With V trimmed by 4 bases and J by 4 bases, 7 bases remained unmatched. Germline CDR1 reads SGHDT; CDR2 reads YYEEEE. The CDR3 loop is CASSDWGQEYEQYF. The CDR3 nucleotides are TGTGCCAGCAGCGACTGGGGACAGGAGTACGAGCAGTACTTC.

The J gene is TRBJ1-1, the V gene TRBV10-3, with no clear D. The CDR3 runs to 12 residues. CDR1 and CDR2 from the germline V gene are ENHRY and SYGVKD. Trimming cost V 3 bases and J 4 bases, with 6 bases left between them. The CDR3 DNA sequence: TGTGCCATCAGTGACCCCGGCACTGAAGCTTTCTTT. Its translation is CAISDPGTEAFF.

V usage is TRBV4-1 and J usage is TRBJ2-4; no reliable D call. There are 14 residues in the CDR3. The V end was cut by 1 base, the J end by 9 bases, with 13 bases between. The germline V gene encodes CDR1 MGHRA and CDR2 YSYEKL. The CDR3 nucleotides are TGCGCCAGCAGCCAAGCTGGATTATACGGCATTCAGTACTTC. Translation gives CASSQAGLYGIQYF.

V and J are TRBV10-3 and TRBJ2-2; D ambiguous. This CDR3 contains 13 residues. Deletions cut 4 bases from V and 3 bases from J, with 6 bases between. In germline, CDR1 is ENHRY, CDR2 SYGVKD. The CDR3 here is CAISAGDTGELFF. As DNA, the CDR3 is TGTGCCATCAGTGCCGGAGACACCGGGGAGCTGTTTTTT.

V usage is TRBV5-5 and J usage is TRBJ1-2, with TRBD1 matching 12 bases. The CDR3 loop spans 14 amino acids. Germline trimming cut 5 bases from V and 10 bases from J; bases unmatched to any gene: 9. Germline V gives CDR1 SGHKS, CDR2 YYEKEE (reference sequence). As DNA, the CDR3 is TGTGCCAGCAGATTCGGGACAGGGGGCGAGGTCTACACCTTC. Translation gives CASRFGTGGEVYTF.

The chain combines TRBV2 with TRBJ1-2; D possibly corresponds to TRBD1 (5 bases). The CDR3 spans 15 residues. Trimming removed 3 bases at V and 6 bases at J, with 17 bases between. The germline gives CDR1 SNHLY, CDR2 FYNNEI. Here the CDR3 reads CASSDGGVVMNGYTF. In DNA, the CDR3 is TGTGCCAGCAGTGACGGGGGGGTCGTGATGAATGGCTACACCTTC.

This clone was found once. The V call is TRBV7-2, the J call TRBJ2-1, with D possibly being TRBD1 (5 bases). The CDR3 spans 14 residues. Germline CDR1 and CDR2: SGHTA and FQGNSA. The germline V and J ends were trimmed by 1 base and 4 bases, with 8 bases remaining between them. The CDR3: CASSLGGQYNEQFF. CDR3 DNA sequence: TGTGCCAGCAGCTTAGGGGGCCAATACAATGAGCAGTTCTTC.

The chain links TRBV5-8 to TRBJ2-1; D unresolved. Trimming shortened V by 1 base and J by 7 bases, and 6 bases separated the two germline ends. Germline loops: CDR1 SGHTS, CDR2 YDEGEE. This CDR3 region has 12 residues. The DNA of the CDR3 is TGTGCCAGCAGCTTGAGAACAAATGAGCAGTTCTTC. Its translation is CASSLRTNEQFF.

This clone came up once. The CDR3 bases are TGCGCCAGCAGCTTGGTGGCAGGGGGTAGCGGGGAGCTGTTTTTT. Its protein product is CASSLVAGGSGELFF. The chain has TRBV5-1 and TRBJ2-2; 7 bases match TRBD1. The CDR3 is 15 amino acids. Trimming took 0 bases from V and 7 from J; bases not matched to a gene: 6. Germline CDR1 reads SGHRS; CDR2 reads YFSETQ. Combining the CDR3 with reference TRBV5-1 and TRBJ2-2 gives the whole variable domain KAGVTQTPRYLIKTRGQQVTLSCSPISGHRSVSWYQQTPGQGLQFLFEYFSETQRNKGNFPGRFSGRQFSNSRSEMNVSTLELGDSALYLCASSLVAGGSGELFFGEGSRLTVL.

The gene calls are TRBV5-1 and TRBJ2-7; D is unclear. The germline V and J ends were trimmed by 3 bases and 3 bases, with 13 bases remaining between them. The CDR3 totals 14 residues. Germline V gene data show CDR1 as SGHRS and CDR2 as YFSETQ. The CDR3 coding sequence is TGCGCCAGCAGCTCCGGTTCTTCGGGCTACGAGCAGTACTTC. This encodes CASSSGSSGYEQYF.

This sequence joins TRBV28 and TRBJ1-4; a weak D match, TRBD1 (6 bases). Per the germline V gene, CDR1 is MDHEN and CDR2 is SYDVKM. V was clipped by 5 bases and J by 6 bases, with 19 bases between them. This CDR3 comprises 16 residues. As DNA, the CDR3 is TGTGCCAGCAGTCCGGTTCGACAGGTATCCCATGAAAAACTGTTTTTT. Translation: CASSPVRQVSHEKLFF. Supplemented by reference TRBV28 and TRBJ1-4, the full variable domain reads DVKVTQSSRYLVKRTGEKVFLECVQDMDHENMFWYRQDPGLGLRLIYFSYDVKMKEKGDIPEGYSVSREKKERFSLILESASTNQTSMYLCASSPVRQVSHEKLFFGSGTQLSVL.

The chain carries TRBV6-5 and TRBJ1-4; D not resolved. The V and J ends lost 6 bases and 3 bases respectively, with 14 bases between them. Germline V gene sequence: CDR1 MNHEY, CDR2 SVGAGI. The CDR3 sequence is 15 residues long. The CDR3 DNA sequence: TGTGCCAGCAGATCAGGAGTGACACCTAATGAAAAACTGTTTTTT. It is translated as CASRSGVTPNEKLFF.

This chain's CDR3 is CAWSFGAVAASTQYF. In DNA form, the CDR3 reads TGTGCCTGGAGTTTCGGGGCAGTGGCGGCAAGTACGCAGTATTTT. V usage is TRBV30 and J usage is TRBJ2-3; either TRBD1 or TRBD2 may supply D (5 bases each). The V and J ends lost 2 bases and 8 bases respectively, with 20 bases between them. Germline CDR1 reads GTSNPN; CDR2 reads SVGIG (reference sequence). The CDR3 totals 15 residues.

There are a few counts of this clone. The V gene is TRBV27, the J gene TRBJ1-1, with TRBD1 as a possible D gene (5 bases). This CDR3 is 15 amino acids long. Germline-derived CDR1 and CDR2 are MNHEY and SMNVEV (reference sequence). Trimming took 5 bases from V and 0 from J, leaving 13 bases between them. The CDR3 bases are TGTGCCAGCAGTCCATTCGGACAAATGAACACTGAAGCTTTCTTT. Protein: CASSPFGQMNTEAFF.

The gene calls are TRBV5-1 and TRBJ2-1; D is possibly TRBD2 (6 bases). V was cut by 1 base and J by 7 bases, with 12 bases left in between. Germline CDR1 SGHRS, CDR2 YFSETQ. The CDR3 length is 14 residues. The CDR3 bases are TGCGCCAGCAGCTTGATGGGGGGAGAAAATGAGCAGTTCTTC. Translated, it gives CASSLMGGENEQFF. Full variable domain (outside the CDR3, taken from reference TRBV5-1 and TRBJ2-1): KAGVTQTPRYLIKTRGQQVTLSCSPISGHRSVSWYQQTPGQGLQFLFEYFSETQRNKGNFPGRFSGRQFSNSRSEMNVSTLELGDSALYLCASSLMGGENEQFFGPGTRLTVL.

The rearrangement joins TRBV6-6 to TRBJ1-2; TRBD1 aligns across 7 bases. After removal of 7 bases from V and 6 bases from J, the junction contained 5 bases not matched to a gene. This CDR3 region has 12 residues. Germline V gene lookup returns CDR1 MNHNY and CDR2 SVGAGI (reference sequence). CDR3 DNA sequence: TGTGCCAGCACCCGACAGGGCGATGGCTACACCTTC. Its protein is CASTRQGDGYTF.

This chain connects TRBV2 to TRBJ1-1; D uncertain. Trimming removed 3 bases at V and 9 bases at J, with 14 bases between. The CDR3 consists of 13 residues. Germline V gives CDR1 SNHLY, CDR2 FYNNEI. This CDR3 is CASSDLAGVKAFF. The CDR3 DNA reads TGTGCCAGCAGTGACCTGGCCGGGGTTAAAGCTTTCTTT.

This clone appeared a few times. This chain links TRBV9 with TRBJ1-1; D unresolved. Germline V gene sequence: CDR1 SGDLS, CDR2 YYNGEE. Trimming removed 3 bases from V and 5 bases from J, with 5 bases in between. The CDR3 has 11 amino acids. The CDR3 coding sequence is TGTGCCAGCAGCGCGGGGACTGAAGCTTTCTTT. Protein product: CASSAGTEAFF.

V and J are TRBV30 and TRBJ1-1, with no clear D. The CDR3 runs to 13 residues. Per the germline V gene, CDR1 is GTSNPN and CDR2 is SVGIG (reference sequence). With 4 bases removed from V and 10 bases from J, the gap between germline ends came to 19 bases. CDR3 sequence reads: CAWNGRATLTAFF. CDR3 bases: TGTGCCTGGAATGGGCGGGCCACCCTCACAGCTTTCTTT. The whole variable domain, filled in from reference TRBV30 and TRBJ1-1, reads SQTIHQWPATLVQPVGSPLSLECTVEGTSNPNLYWYRQAAGRGLQLLFYSVGIGQISSEVPQNLSASRPQDRQFILSSKKLLLSDSGFYLCAWNGRATLTAFFGQGTRLTVV.

The V and J genes are TRBV9 and TRBJ1-4; D gene unclear. The germline V gene encodes CDR1 SGDLS and CDR2 YYNGEE. The CDR3 spans 13 residues. Trimming left V 1 base short and J 5 bases short, with 6 bases between. The CDR3 is CASSVRANEKLFF. CDR3 DNA: TGTGCCAGCAGCGTAAGGGCGAATGAAAAACTGTTTTTT. Filled out from reference TRBV9 and TRBJ1-4, the complete variable domain reads DSGVTQTPKHLITATGQRVTLRCSPRSGDLSVYWYQQSLDQGLQFLIQYYNGEERAKGNILERFSAQQFPDLHSELNLSSLELGDSALYFCASSVRANEKLFFGSGTQLSVL.

The CDR3 reads CASRLWTDLLNTEAFF. CDR3 DNA: TGCGCCAGCAGACTTTGGACAGACCTCTTGAACACTGAAGCTTTCTTT. The gene calls are TRBV5-1 and TRBJ1-1; D possibly corresponds to TRBD1 (6 bases). Germline assignment: CDR1 SGHRS and CDR2 YFSETQ. The CDR3 is 16 amino acids. The V end was cut by 5 bases, the J end by 0 bases, with 17 bases between. The full variable domain, rest sourced from reference TRBV5-1 and TRBJ1-1, is KAGVTQTPRYLIKTRGQQVTLSCSPISGHRSVSWYQQTPGQGLQFLFEYFSETQRNKGNFPGRFSGRQFSNSRSEMNVSTLELGDSALYLCASRLWTDLLNTEAFFGQGTRLTVV.

The chain is built from TRBV18 and TRBJ1-4, with 7 bases lining up with TRBD1. The V and J ends lost 4 bases and 1 base, in that order; junction bases with no gene match: 3. The CDR3 is made up of 15 amino acids. Per the germline V gene, CDR1 is KGHSH and CDR2 is LQKENI. Here the CDR3 reads CASSLRGQTNEKLFF. In DNA form, the CDR3 reads TGTGCCAGCTCACTAAGGGGGCAAACTAATGAAAAACTGTTTTTT.